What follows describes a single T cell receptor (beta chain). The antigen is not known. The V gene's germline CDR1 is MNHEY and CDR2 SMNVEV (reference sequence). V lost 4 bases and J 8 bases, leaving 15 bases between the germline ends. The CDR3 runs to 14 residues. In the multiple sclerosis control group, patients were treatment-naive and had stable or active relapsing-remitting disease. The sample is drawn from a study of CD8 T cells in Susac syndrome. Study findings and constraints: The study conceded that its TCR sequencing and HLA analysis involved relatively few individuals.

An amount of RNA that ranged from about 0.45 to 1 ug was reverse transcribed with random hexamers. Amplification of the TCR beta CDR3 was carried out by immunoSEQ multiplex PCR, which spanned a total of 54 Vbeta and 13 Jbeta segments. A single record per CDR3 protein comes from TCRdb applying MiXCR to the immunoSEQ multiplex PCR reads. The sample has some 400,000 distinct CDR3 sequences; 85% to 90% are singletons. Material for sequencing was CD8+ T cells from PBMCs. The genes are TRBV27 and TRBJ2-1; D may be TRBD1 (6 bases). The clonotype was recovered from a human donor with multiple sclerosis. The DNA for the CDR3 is TGTGCCAGCAGTTCGAAACAGGGTAGCTATGAGCAGTTCTTC. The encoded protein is CASSSKQGSYEQFF.